This T cell receptor (beta chain) was captured in a study of shared clonotypes between healthy human individuals. Germline V gene lookup returns CDR1 MNHEY and CDR2 SMNVEV (reference sequence). The CDR3 spans 14 residues. The V segment lost 6 bases and the J segment 3 bases; nucleotides outside the gene matches: 2. Using immunoSEQ multiplex PCR, the repertoire was profiled, and TCRdb retains in-frame clones only, with some absent. The sample has about 360,000 clones; more than 60% are singletons. The source material was memory CD4+ T cells sorted from blood. Subset indicated: CD45RA-negative fraction. The chain is built from TRBV27 and TRBJ2-7; 13 nucleotides line up with TRBD2. The TCR sequence derives from a man younger than 40 in good health. The CDR3 protein is CASRRTSGSYEQYF. The CDR3 region has the DNA TGTGCCAGCAGACGGACTAGCGGGAGCTACGAGCAGTACTTC.